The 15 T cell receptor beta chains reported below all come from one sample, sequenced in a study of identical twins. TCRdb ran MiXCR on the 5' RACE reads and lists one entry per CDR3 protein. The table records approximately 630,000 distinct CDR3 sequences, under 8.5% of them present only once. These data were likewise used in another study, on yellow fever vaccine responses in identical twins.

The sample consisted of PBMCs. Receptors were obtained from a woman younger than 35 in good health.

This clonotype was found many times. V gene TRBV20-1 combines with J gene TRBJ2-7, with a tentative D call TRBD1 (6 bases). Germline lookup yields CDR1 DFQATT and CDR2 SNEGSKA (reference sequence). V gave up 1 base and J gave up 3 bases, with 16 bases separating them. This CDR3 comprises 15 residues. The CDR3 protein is CSARGSGTSYYEQYV. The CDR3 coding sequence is TGCAGTGCTAGAGGATCCGGGACAAGTTACTACGAGCAGTACGTC.

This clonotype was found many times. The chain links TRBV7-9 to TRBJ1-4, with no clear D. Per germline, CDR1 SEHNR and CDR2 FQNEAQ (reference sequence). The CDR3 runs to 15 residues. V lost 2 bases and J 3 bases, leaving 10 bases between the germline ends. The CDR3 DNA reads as TGTGCCAGCAGCTTAACTTGGGGTCCTAATGAAAAACTGTTTTTT. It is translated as CASSLTWGPNEKLFF.

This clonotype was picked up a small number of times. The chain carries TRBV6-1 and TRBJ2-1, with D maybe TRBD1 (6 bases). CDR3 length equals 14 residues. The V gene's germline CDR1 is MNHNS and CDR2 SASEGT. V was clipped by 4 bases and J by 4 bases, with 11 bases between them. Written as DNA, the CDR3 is TGTGCCAGCAGTGCGAGGACAGAATACAATGAGCAGTTCTTC. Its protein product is CASSARTEYNEQFF.

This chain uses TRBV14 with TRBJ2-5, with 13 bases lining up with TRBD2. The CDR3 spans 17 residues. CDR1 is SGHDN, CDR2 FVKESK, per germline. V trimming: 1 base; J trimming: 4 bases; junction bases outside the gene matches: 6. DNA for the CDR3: TGTGCCAGCAGCCAAGCTTGGACTAGCGGGGGCCGAGAGACCCAGTACTTC. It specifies CASSQAWTSGGRETQYF.

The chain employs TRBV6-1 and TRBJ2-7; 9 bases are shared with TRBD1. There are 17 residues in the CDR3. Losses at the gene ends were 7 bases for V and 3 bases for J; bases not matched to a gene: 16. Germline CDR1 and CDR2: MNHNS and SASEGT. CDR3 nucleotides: TGTGCCAGCATGCCGGGACAGGGTCGCTGGTTTGGCTACGAGCAGTACGTC. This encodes CASMPGQGRWFGYEQYV.

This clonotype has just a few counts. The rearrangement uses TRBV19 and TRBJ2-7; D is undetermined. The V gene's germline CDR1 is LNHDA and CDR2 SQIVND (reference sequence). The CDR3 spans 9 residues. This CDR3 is CRQYYEQYV. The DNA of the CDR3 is TGTCGGCAGTACTACGAGCAGTACGTC.

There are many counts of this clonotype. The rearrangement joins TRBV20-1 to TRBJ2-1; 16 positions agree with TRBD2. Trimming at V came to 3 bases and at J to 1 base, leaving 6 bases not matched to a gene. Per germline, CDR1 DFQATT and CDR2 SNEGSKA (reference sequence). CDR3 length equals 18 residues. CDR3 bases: TGCAGTGCTAGTGGGACTAGCGGGAGGGCCATGTCCTACAATGAGCAGTTCTTC. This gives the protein CSASGTSGRAMSYNEQFF.

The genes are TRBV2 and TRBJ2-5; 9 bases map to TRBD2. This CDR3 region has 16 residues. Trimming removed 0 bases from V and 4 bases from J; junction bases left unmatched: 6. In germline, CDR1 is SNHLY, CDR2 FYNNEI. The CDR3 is CASSEANSGSTETQYF. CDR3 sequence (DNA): TGTGCCAGCAGTGAAGCGAATAGCGGGAGTACAGAGACCCAGTACTTC.

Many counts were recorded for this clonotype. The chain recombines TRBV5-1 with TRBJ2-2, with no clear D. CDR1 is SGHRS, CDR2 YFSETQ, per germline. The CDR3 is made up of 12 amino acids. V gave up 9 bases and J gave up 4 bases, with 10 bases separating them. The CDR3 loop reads CANLLITGELFF. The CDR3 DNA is TGCGCCAACCTCCTTATCACCGGGGAGCTGTTTTTT.

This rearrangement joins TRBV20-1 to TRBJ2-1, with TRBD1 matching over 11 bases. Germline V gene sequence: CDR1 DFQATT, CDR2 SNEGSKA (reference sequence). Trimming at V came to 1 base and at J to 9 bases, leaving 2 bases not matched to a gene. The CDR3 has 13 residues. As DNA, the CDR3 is TGCAGTGCTAGAGGGACAGGGGGCGTTGAGCAGTTCTTC. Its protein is CSARGTGGVEQFF.

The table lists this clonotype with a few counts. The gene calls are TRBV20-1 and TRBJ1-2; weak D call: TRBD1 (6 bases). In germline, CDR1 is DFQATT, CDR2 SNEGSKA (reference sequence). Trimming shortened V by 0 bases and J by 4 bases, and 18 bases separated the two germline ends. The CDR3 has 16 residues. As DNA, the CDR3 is TGCAGTGCTAGAGATTCAGGTCGAGACAGGATCTATGGCTACACCTTC. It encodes CSARDSGRDRIYGYTF.

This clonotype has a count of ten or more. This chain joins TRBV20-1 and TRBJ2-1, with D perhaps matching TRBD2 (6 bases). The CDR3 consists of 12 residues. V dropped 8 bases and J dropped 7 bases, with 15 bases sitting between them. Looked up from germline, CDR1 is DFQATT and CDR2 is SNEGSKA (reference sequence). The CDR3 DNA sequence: TGCAGTCTTTCGGGAGCTTGGAATGAGCAGTTCTTC. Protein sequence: CSLSGAWNEQFF.

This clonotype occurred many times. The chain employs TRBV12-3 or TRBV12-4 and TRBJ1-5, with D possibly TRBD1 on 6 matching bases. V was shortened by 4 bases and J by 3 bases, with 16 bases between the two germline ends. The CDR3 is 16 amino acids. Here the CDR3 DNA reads TGTGCCAGCAGTTCGGGGGATGGACAGCACAATCAGCCCCAGCATTTT. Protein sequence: CASSSGDGQHNQPQHF.

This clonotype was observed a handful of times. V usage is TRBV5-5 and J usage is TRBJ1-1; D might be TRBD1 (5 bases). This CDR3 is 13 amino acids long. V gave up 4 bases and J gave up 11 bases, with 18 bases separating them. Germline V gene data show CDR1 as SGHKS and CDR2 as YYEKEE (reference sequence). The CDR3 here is CASSPHPGPLAFF. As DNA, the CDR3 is TGTGCCAGCAGCCCGCACCCGGGGCCCCTGGCTTTCTTT.

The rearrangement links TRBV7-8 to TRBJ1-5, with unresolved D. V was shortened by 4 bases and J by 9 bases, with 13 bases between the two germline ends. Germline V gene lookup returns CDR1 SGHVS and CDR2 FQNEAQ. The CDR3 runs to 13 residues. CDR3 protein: CASSSNTGRPQHF. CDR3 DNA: TGTGCCAGCAGCTCCAATACGGGTCGGCCCCAGCATTTT. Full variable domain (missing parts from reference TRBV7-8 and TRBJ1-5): GAGVSQSPRYKVAKRGQDVALRCDPISGHVSLFWYQQALGQGPEFLTYFQNEAQLDKSGLPSDRFFAERPEGSVSTLKIQRTQQEDSAVYLCASSSNTGRPQHFGDGTRLSIL.